Sequencing of this T cell receptor beta chain was carried out in a study of cytomegalovirus exposure and HLA in healthy donors. Study-level background: An earlier analysis identified 117 million unique TCR beta sequences in about 180 million T cells.

Between the trimmed V and J ends, which lost 7 bases and 7 bases, there was a span of 11 bases. There are 12 residues in the CDR3. Germline CDR1 reads SGHVS; CDR2 reads FQNEAQ. As to this clone: Its antigen is not known.

Study-wide results and limits: Donors were assumed by presence/absence analyses to have roughly uniform sequencing depth. Across donors, most TCRs were seen rarely, yet some public ones were widespread.

It was with 60 Vbeta and 13 Jbeta primers that the PCR ran. In the source study's methods: Later work found roughly 80 million unique TCR beta chains, with some 11 million shared. Generated by immunoSEQ multiplex PCR, the TCRdb table keeps only in-frame clones and is missing some. For V, J and clone size, that table is used; D and trimming come from the DNA. The sample lists 80,000 or so clones, approximately 75% occurring once. This chain links TRBV7-8 with TRBJ2-1; weak D call: TRBD1 (6 bases). The sequencing input was PBMCs. The receptor's source is a woman between 40 and 55 years old in good health and CMV-seronegative. The chain's CDR3 is CASTQDRNEQFF. CDR3 coding DNA: TGTGCCAGCACCCAGGACAGAAATGAGCAGTTCTTC.